The rows below give T cell receptor beta chains drawn from one sample of a study of beta chain features in type 1 diabetes. The assay was immunoSEQ multiplex PCR, and TCRdb's table has in-frame clones only and misses some. The sample includes a few hundred thousand clones, around 16% of them seen just once. Sequencing input: naive CD4+ T cells from blood. The receptor source for this set is a woman between 18 and 30 years old in good health. Each CDR3 is given with its conserved first and last residue. The D gene is left open where the match is weak. Only part of the rows carry a size: once, few, many, or a class if the clone is expanded.

J gene	D gene	V gene	clone size	CDR3 DNA	CDR3 protein
TRBJ2-7	NA	TRBV28	few	TGTGCCAGCAGCGGGCCGGGAGACAAGCCCCTCGAGCAGTACTTC	CASSGPGDKPLEQYF
TRBJ2-3	NA	TRBV5-1	few	TGCGCCAGCAGCTTGAGGCCAGGCCCAGATACGCAGTATTTT	CASSLRPGPDTQYF
TRBJ2-7	NA	TRBV7-9	few	TGTGCCAGCAGCTCAGACAGGCTTGGGGAGCAGTACTTC	CASSSDRLGEQYF
TRBJ2-1	TRBD2	TRBV7-3	few	TGTGCCAGCAGCTTAATTGGGGGGGGGATCAACAATGAGCAGTTCTTC	CASSLIGGGINNEQFF
TRBJ2-3	NA	TRBV4-2	few	TGTGCCAGCAGCCAATCCGCGGGGACCAGCGGTCGCACAGATACGCAGTATTTT	CASSQSAGTSGRTDTQYF
TRBJ2-1	NA	TRBV18	once	TGTGCCAGCTCACCAAACGGAGGCAGGTACAATGAGCAGTTCTTC	CASSPNGGRYNEQFF
TRBJ2-6	TRBD1	TRBV5-6	few	TGTGCCAGCAGCGACAGGGTAGGGGCCAACGTCCTGACTTTC	CASSDRVGANVLTF
TRBJ1-1	NA	TRBV20-1	few	TGCAGTGCCCGGGGAGTCACTGAAGCTTTCTTT	CSARGVTEAFF
TRBJ1-1	TRBD1	TRBV30	NA	TGTGCCTGGAGGAGGACAGGGGAAGGGGCTGAAGCTTTCTTT	CAWRRTGEGAEAFF
TRBJ2-1	NA	TRBV4-2	NA	TGTGCCAGCAGCCAACTTGGCGGTAGCACGAATGAGCAGTTCTTC	CASSQLGGSTNEQFF
TRBJ2-4	TRBD2	TRBV15	NA	TGTGCCACCAGCCCACTAGCGATCCGTCTGGACATTCAGTACTTC	CATSPLAIRLDIQYF
TRBJ1-2	TRBD1	TRBV5-6	NA	TGTGCCAGCAGCGGACAGGGGAATTACTATGGCTACACCTTC	CASSGQGNYYGYTF
TRBJ2-3	NA	TRBV4-3	NA	TGCGCCAGCAGCCAGGTGCTAGCAGATACGCAGTATTTT	CASSQVLADTQYF
TRBJ2-7	NA	TRBV7-3	few	TGTGCCAGCAGCTTAGGGGGCGGCGAGCAGTACTTC	CASSLGGGEQYF
TRBJ2-1	TRBD2	TRBV7-8	NA	TGTGCCAGCAGCCCCGGGACTAGCGGGAGGGGGGGTGAGCAGTTCTTC	CASSPGTSGRGGEQFF
TRBJ1-5	TRBD1	TRBV4-1	NA	TGCGCCAGCAGCCAGGTAGACAGGGGTAGCAATCAGCCCCAGCATTTT	CASSQVDRGSNQPQHF
TRBJ2-4	NA	TRBV28	few	TGTGCCAGCCACTCCGGGACTTCCAAAAACATTCAGTACTTC	CASHSGTSKNIQYF
TRBJ2-7	TRBD1	TRBV7-9	few	TGTGCCAGCAGCCCGGACAGGGACGCCGAGCAGTACTTC	CASSPDRDAEQYF
TRBJ2-7	TRBD2	TRBV10-3	NA	TGTGCCATCGCTCCTATAGCGGGAGGAGTCTACGAGCAGTACTTC	CAIAPIAGGVYEQYF
TRBJ2-1	TRBD1	TRBV4-2	NA	TGTGCCAGCAGCCCAGGGGGACAGGGATACAATGAGCAGTTCTTC	CASSPGGQGYNEQFF
TRBJ2-1	NA	TRBV5-1	NA	TGCGCCAGCAGCTTGTTTCTAGTCGCTAGCTCCTACAATGAGCAGTTCTTC	CASSLFLVASSYNEQFF
TRBJ2-2	NA	TRBV30	NA	TGTGCCTGGTCCATCCTAGCGAGGACCGGGGAGCTGTTTTTT	CAWSILARTGELFF
TRBJ1-2	NA	TRBV28	few	TGTGCCAGCAGTATCACAACAGGGCGCCGGGGCTACACCTTC	CASSITTGRRGYTF
TRBJ2-2	TRBD2	TRBV6-5	NA	TGTGCCAGCAACTTAGCGGGAGGCGGCACCGGGGAGCTGTTTTTT	CASNLAGGGTGELFF
TRBJ2-1	NA	TRBV2	NA	TGTGCCAGCAGTGAAAGGACACGAAGCTCCTACAATGAGCAGTTCTTC	CASSERTRSSYNEQFF
TRBJ1-5	NA	TRBV10-2	NA	TGCGCCAGCACGGCAGGGATGGGGCAGCCCCAGCATTTT	CASTAGMGQPQHF
TRBJ1-1	NA	TRBV30	NA	TGTGCCTGGAGTAAGACAGTGAACACTGAAGCTTTCTTT	CAWSKTVNTEAFF
TRBJ2-1	NA	TRBV5-1	NA	TGCGCCAGCAGCCCTGGACTCAGTCAAAATGAGCAGTTCTTC	CASSPGLSQNEQFF
TRBJ1-3	NA	TRBV28	NA	TGTGCCAGCAGCGGTGCAGGCACTGGAAACACCATATATTTT	CASSGAGTGNTIYF
TRBJ1-1	TRBD1	TRBV30	few	TGTGCCTGGAGAGCGACAGGGTGGGACACTGAAGCTTTCTTT	CAWRATGWDTEAFF
TRBJ2-7	TRBD2	TRBV28	once	TGTGCCAGCAGTTCGGGACTAGCGATCTACGAGCAGTACTTC	CASSSGLAIYEQYF
TRBJ1-3	TRBD1	TRBV19	few	TGTGCCAGTAGTGCGCTGGGACAGAGAGGAAACACCATATATTTT	CASSALGQRGNTIYF
TRBJ2-1	NA	TRBV4-3	NA	TGCGCCAGCAGCCCTGGAGTCGTAGGGGCAGGTGAGCAGTTCTTC	CASSPGVVGAGEQFF
TRBJ2-7	TRBD1	TRBV30	few	TGTGCCTGGAGTGGCGTCGTCCCGGACAGGCACTCCTACGAGCAGTACTTC	CAWSGVVPDRHSYEQYF
TRBJ2-7	NA	TRBV18	NA	TGTGCCAGCTCACCGGGGCTAACCTACGAGCAGTACTTC	CASSPGLTYEQYF
TRBJ2-4	NA	TRBV18	NA	TGTGCCAGCTCACAAGACCGAGGGCTAGGCAAAAACATTCAGTACTTC	CASSQDRGLGKNIQYF
TRBJ2-7	TRBD1	TRBV25-1	few	TGTGCCAGCAGCGGTCCCAGGGGGCGGCTATACGAGCAGTACTTC	CASSGPRGRLYEQYF
TRBJ2-3	NA	TRBV6-5	few	TGTGCCAGCAGCTACAACCAGGGATTTCGCACAGATACGCAGTATTTT	CASSYNQGFRTDTQYF
TRBJ2-6	NA	TRBV5-6	once	TGTGCCAGCAGCTCCTACTCTGGGGCCAACGTCCTGACTTTC	CASSSYSGANVLTF
TRBJ2-3	NA	TRBV29-1	few	TGCAGCGTTTCGGGACACCGCACAGATACGCAGTATTTT	CSVSGHRTDTQYF
TRBJ1-1	NA	TRBV28	NA	TGTGCCAGCTTCATGAACACTGAAGCTTTCTTT	CASFMNTEAFF
TRBJ2-3	NA	TRBV27	NA	TGTGCCAGCAGTTTCGAACAGGGATACACAGATACGCAGTATTTT	CASSFEQGYTDTQYF
TRBJ2-1	TRBD1	TRBV7-2	few	TGTGCCAGCAGCTGGGGACAGCCGCGGAATGAGCAGTTCTTC	CASSWGQPRNEQFF
TRBJ1-2	NA	TRBV7-9	NA	TGTGCCAGCAGCTCCCGGGGTGGCTACACCTTC	CASSSRGGYTF
TRBJ2-3	TRBD1	TRBV30	few	TGTGCCTGGAGTTCCCTAAACACAGGGGCCGATACGCAGTATTTT	CAWSSLNTGADTQYF
TRBJ2-1	TRBD2	TRBV10-3	few	TGTGCCATGGGGGGGGTGAATGAGCAGTTCTTC	CAMGGVNEQFF
TRBJ2-7	NA	TRBV30	NA	TGTGCCTGGACCAGGGTGGGCGAGCAGTACTTC	CAWTRVGEQYF
TRBJ2-1	NA	TRBV11-2	few	TGTGCCAGCAGCGTCCGGCACTTAGGGGATGAGCAGTTCTTC	CASSVRHLGDEQFF